These 21 T cell receptor beta chains came from one sample sequenced in a study of OX40 agonist ivuxolimab in advanced cancers. Library preparation was by the immunoSEQ multiplex PCR assay. TCRdb took over this immuneACCESS table, retaining in-frame rearrangements with V and J assigned. Such tables are incomplete; in checked studies, under half of the missing clones stem from an unresolved V gene, and the remainder is unexplained. In all, the sample holds 60,000 to 75,000 clones, and 84% of those were seen once. The ten most abundant clones make up roughly 30% of the sample. The sample here was CD4+ or CD8+ T cells sorted from blood, taken in a trial of the OX40 agonist ivuxolimab. The receptors here all came from an adult with an advanced solid tumor such as melanoma, head and neck, liver or kidney cancer.

V is TRBV5-1 and J is TRBJ1-1; D gene uncertain. The V gene's germline CDR1 is SGHRS and CDR2 YFSETQ. The CDR3 length is 15 residues. Between the trimmed V and J ends, which lost 0 bases and 0 bases, there was a span of 9 bases. CDR3 coding DNA: TGCGCCAGCAGCTTGGAAGGGATTCTGAACACTGAAGCTTTCTTT. Amino acids: CASSLEGILNTEAFF. The full variable domain, its missing parts supplied by reference TRBV5-1 and TRBJ1-1, is KAGVTQTPRYLIKTRGQQVTLSCSPISGHRSVSWYQQTPGQGLQFLFEYFSETQRNKGNFPGRFSGRQFSNSRSEMNVSTLELGDSALYLCASSLEGILNTEAFFGQGTRLTVV.

This clone was observed a few times. The chain uses TRBV7-2 and TRBJ2-7, with TRBD1 matching over 7 bases. With 5 bases clipped from V and 3 bases from J, the junction kept 7 bases outside the gene matches. Looked up from germline, CDR1 is SGHTA and CDR2 is FQGNSA. This CDR3 has 14 residues. CDR3 in amino acids: CASSPGTAVYEQYF. The CDR3 region has the DNA TGTGCCAGCAGCCCCGGGACAGCAGTCTACGAGCAGTACTTC.

The chain links TRBV6-5 to TRBJ2-7; D is possibly TRBD2 (6 bases). The germline gives CDR1 MNHEY, CDR2 SVGAGI. Between the trimmed V and J ends, which lost 6 bases and 7 bases, there was a span of 16 bases. The length of the CDR3 is 13 residues. DNA for the CDR3: TGTGCCAGCAGACCCACAGGACTACGGGAGCAGTACTTC. Translating gives CASRPTGLREQYF.

The V gene is TRBV27, the J gene TRBJ2-3; TRBD2 matches 9 bases. The CDR3 loop spans 15 amino acids. Looked up from germline, CDR1 is MNHEY and CDR2 is SMNVEV (reference sequence). Trimming cost V 10 bases and J 4 bases; bases outside gene matches: 12. CDR3 in amino acids: CATHLQREDSDTQYF. The CDR3 DNA sequence: TGTGCCACACATCTACAGCGGGAGGACTCAGATACGCAGTATTTT.

The rearrangement links TRBV5-1 to TRBJ2-6; D is uncertain. The V gene lost 1 base and the J gene lost 12 bases, with 14 bases spanning the gap. This CDR3 contains 14 residues. Germline V gene sequence: CDR1 SGHRS, CDR2 YFSETQ. This CDR3 is CASSLSFGFSVLTF. CDR3 DNA: TGCGCCAGCAGCTTGAGTTTCGGGTTTAGCGTCCTGACTTTC.

The chain employs TRBV7-9 and TRBJ2-7, with D possibly TRBD2 on 5 matching bases. Trimming took 0 bases from V and 0 from J, leaving 9 bases between them. This CDR3 has 15 residues. Germline assignment: CDR1 SEHNR and CDR2 FQNEAQ (reference sequence). In nucleotides, the CDR3 is TGTGCCAGCAGCTTAGCGTTAGGAGGCTCCTACGAGCAGTACTTC. This codes for CASSLALGGSYEQYF.

CDR3 in amino acids: CASSNLPGGQKETQYF. CDR3 DNA: TGCGCCAGCAGCAACCTACCCGGAGGCCAAAAAGAGACCCAGTACTTC. The V call is TRBV5-1, the J call TRBJ2-5, with a possible D match to TRBD2 (5 bases). Germline V gene lookup returns CDR1 SGHRS and CDR2 YFSETQ. The CDR3 is 16 residues long. Trimming pared 4 bases from V and 3 bases from J, leaving 19 bases between.

This clone has a handful of counts. The chain is built from TRBV9 and TRBJ1-5; no clear D. Germline lookup yields CDR1 SGDLS and CDR2 YYNGEE. This CDR3 comprises 13 residues. V gave up 0 bases and J gave up 6 bases, with 7 bases separating them. The CDR3 protein is CASSVDEGQPQHF. CDR3 DNA sequence: TGTGCCAGCAGCGTAGACGAGGGTCAGCCCCAGCATTTT.

This chain joins TRBV28 and TRBJ1-6; TRBD1 agrees at 7 bases. This CDR3 spans 15 amino acids. The J segment lost 10 bases and the V segment lost 3 bases, leaving 9 bases of the junction unmatched. CDR1 and CDR2 from the germline V gene are MDHEN and SYDVKM. The CDR3 bases are TGTGCCAGCAGTTTGACAGGGACTAAGGGGTCACCCCTCCACTTT. It specifies CASSLTGTKGSPLHF.

The chain is built from TRBV4-1 and TRBJ1-5; D uncertain. Germline CDR1 is MGHRA and CDR2 is YSYEKL. Trimming took 2 bases from V and 4 from J, leaving 15 bases between them. CDR3 length: 16 residues. The CDR3 reads CASSQRPGNTNQPQHF. DNA for the CDR3: TGCGCCAGCAGCCAAAGACCCGGGAATACAAATCAGCCCCAGCATTTT.

Only one count was recorded for this clone. The genes are TRBV27 and TRBJ2-3; 10 nucleotides match TRBD2. In germline, CDR1 is MNHEY, CDR2 SMNVEV (reference sequence). The CDR3 has 16 amino acids. V was clipped by 6 bases and J by 4 bases; unmatched bases: 10. The CDR3 DNA sequence: TGTGCCAGCAGCCAGCCGACTAGCGGGCTGTCAGATACGCAGTATTTT. This sequence encodes CASSQPTSGLSDTQYF.

The chain joins TRBV19 to TRBJ2-7; 7 bases are shared with TRBD1. Germline lookup yields CDR1 LNHDA and CDR2 SQIVND (reference sequence). This CDR3 region has 15 residues. V shed 9 bases, J shed 6 bases, and the junction held 17 bases outside the gene matches. CDR3 residues: CASRGQPSVGSEQYF. CDR3 in DNA: TGTGCCAGCCGGGGACAGCCGAGTGTGGGGTCCGAGCAGTACTTC.

This chain links TRBV6-6 with TRBJ2-3; a weak D match, TRBD2 (6 bases). The CDR3 extends over 13 amino acids. Trimming removed 5 bases at V and 0 bases at J, with 6 bases between. Germline V gene lookup returns CDR1 MNHNY and CDR2 SVGAGI (reference sequence). The CDR3 here is CASSRGSTDTQYF. The CDR3, as DNA: TGTGCCAGCAGTCGGGGGAGCACAGATACGCAGTATTTT.

The chain combines TRBV30 with TRBJ1-3; D may be TRBD1 (5 bases). V dropped 2 bases and J dropped 5 bases, with 16 bases sitting between them. The CDR3 extends over 15 amino acids. In germline, CDR1 is GTSNPN, CDR2 SVGIG (reference sequence). In DNA form, the CDR3 reads TGTGCCTGGAGTCTGCACGCTGGGACCCGAAACACCATATATTTT. Translated: CAWSLHAGTRNTIYF. Based on the CDR3 plus reference TRBV30 and TRBJ1-3, the full variable domain is SQTIHQWPATLVQPVGSPLSLECTVEGTSNPNLYWYRQAAGRGLQLLFYSVGIGQISSEVPQNLSASRPQDRQFILSSKKLLLSDSGFYLCAWSLHAGTRNTIYFGEGSWLTVV.

The CDR3 spells CARGGSRNSGNTIYF. The CDR3 nucleotides read TGCGCCAGAGGGGGGAGTAGAAACTCTGGAAACACCATATATTTT. This chain links TRBV5-1 with TRBJ1-3, with D perhaps TRBD1 (6 bases). V lost 8 bases and J 0 bases, leaving 15 bases between the germline ends. This CDR3 has 15 amino acids. CDR1 is SGHRS, CDR2 YFSETQ, per germline.

The V call is TRBV5-1, the J call TRBJ2-6; 7 nucleotides match TRBD1. The CDR3 is 16 residues long. V trimming: 0 bases; J trimming: 1 base; junction bases outside the gene matches: 1. The germline gives CDR1 SGHRS, CDR2 YFSETQ. The CDR3 coding sequence is TGCGCCAGCAGCTTGGAGGGGGCGTCTGGGGCCAACGTCCTGACTTTC. The encoded protein is CASSLEGASGANVLTF.

The CDR3 region is CSVSGQGAGYGYTF. The DNA for the CDR3 is TGCAGCGTGTCTGGACAGGGGGCAGGCTATGGCTACACCTTC. The chain joins TRBV29-1 to TRBJ1-2; 11 bases map to TRBD1. The V and J ends lost 6 bases and 4 bases, in that order; junction bases with no gene match: 7. Per germline, CDR1 SQVTM and CDR2 ANQGSEA. There are 14 residues in the CDR3.

The chain recombines TRBV6-5 with TRBJ1-4; a possible D gene is TRBD1 (6 bases). Germline V gene data show CDR1 as MNHEY and CDR2 as SVGAGI. The CDR3 contains 15 residues. Trimming removed 0 bases from V and 8 bases from J, with 13 bases in between. The CDR3 loop is CASSYSMGAGEKLFF. As DNA, the CDR3 is TGTGCCAGCAGTTACTCGATGGGGGCAGGGGAAAAACTGTTTTTT.

The V call is TRBV4-2, the J call TRBJ1-2, with 11 bases fitting TRBD1. The CDR3 loop spans 17 amino acids. The germline V gene has CDR1 LGHNA and CDR2 YNFKEQ. V was clipped by 0 bases and J by 5 bases; unmatched bases: 8. The CDR3 loop is CASSQDGTGGGRYGYTF. The CDR3 nucleotides read TGTGCCAGCAGCCAAGATGGGACAGGGGGAGGGCGATATGGCTACACCTTC.

The V and J genes are TRBV7-2 and TRBJ2-2; maybe TRBD2 (5 bases). The V end was cut by 5 bases, the J end by 6 bases, with 13 bases between. CDR3 length equals 14 residues. Per germline, CDR1 SGHTA and CDR2 FQGNSA. CDR3 in amino acids: CASSLMSGPGELFF. The CDR3 DNA is TGTGCCAGCAGCCTGATGAGCGGCCCCGGGGAGCTGTTTTTT.

Regarding this clone: Other DNA sequences in the sample encode the same CDR3. This chain joins TRBV5-4 and TRBJ1-1; D possibly corresponds to TRBD1 (6 bases). The CDR3 is made up of 15 amino acids. Germline loops: CDR1 SGHNT, CDR2 YYREEE (reference sequence). The V end lost 5 bases, the J end lost 0 bases, and 14 bases lay between the germline ends. CDR3 coding DNA: TGTGCCAGCAGACCGGGACAACTATTGAACACTGAAGCTTTCTTT. It codes for CASRPGQLLNTEAFF.